This TCR beta chain was sequenced for a study of cytotoxic CD8 clonotypes in ibrutinib-treated CLL. Study overall: After a median about 13 months on treatment (6 to 36), response samples were drawn.

Germline values: CDR1 MNHNS, CDR2 SASEGT. J gave up 0 bases and V 6 bases, and 11 bases lay outside the gene matches. The length of the CDR3 is 17 residues. PBMCs that had been cryopreserved were the source of 1.5 to 2.5 micrograms of genomic DNA for TCR beta libraries. The method was immunoSEQ multiplex PCR; TCRdb's version includes in-frame clones alone and lacks a portion of them. The data contain a few hundred thousand clones, 67% of them singletons. This chain uses TRBV6-1 with TRBJ2-3; the match to TRBD2 covers 8 bases. The specimen was PBMCs, collected after 36 months of ibrutinib treatment. This clonotype was obtained from a human donor with chronic lymphocytic leukemia. CDR3 protein: CASREPRGGPSTDTQYF. The CDR3 DNA sequence: TGTGCCAGCAGGGAACCTCGGGGGGGCCCGAGCACAGATACGCAGTATTTT.